The clone carrying this T cell receptor (beta chain) has more than one count but fewer than ten. Its antigen is still unknown. The junction departs from germline at one end; a sequencing error may be responsible. Germline V gives CDR1 DFQATT, CDR2 SNEGSKA (reference sequence). CDR3 length: 16 residues. Unique-molecular-identifier-tagged TCR beta cDNA libraries were used. There were roughly 1 to 11 million T cells, and 450,000 to 550,000 cDNA molecules came from them. A single record per CDR3 protein comes from TCRdb applying MiXCR to the PCR reads. The sample carries 800,000 to 950,000 distinct CDR3 sequences, approximately 57% recorded once. The data originate from a study of post-analysis software for immune sequencing data. Overall study: Clinical courses comprised relapsing-remitting, secondary progressive and progressive-relapsing multiple sclerosis. Study-wide results and caveats: Five or six TRBV segments, TRBV5-6, TRBV5-1 and TRBV20-1 among them, were found more frequent in patients than controls. Among multiple sclerosis patients, normalized Chao1 diversity was significantly below that of controls.

The genes are TRBV20-1 and TRBJ2-3; D not certain. The TCR originated in a girl between 5 and 17 years old with multiple sclerosis. Specimen: blood. CDR3 residues: CSAGDRLPVVTDTQYF. For the CDR3, the DNA is TGCAGTGCTGGAGATAGACTCCCGGTAGTCACAGATACGCAGTATTTT.